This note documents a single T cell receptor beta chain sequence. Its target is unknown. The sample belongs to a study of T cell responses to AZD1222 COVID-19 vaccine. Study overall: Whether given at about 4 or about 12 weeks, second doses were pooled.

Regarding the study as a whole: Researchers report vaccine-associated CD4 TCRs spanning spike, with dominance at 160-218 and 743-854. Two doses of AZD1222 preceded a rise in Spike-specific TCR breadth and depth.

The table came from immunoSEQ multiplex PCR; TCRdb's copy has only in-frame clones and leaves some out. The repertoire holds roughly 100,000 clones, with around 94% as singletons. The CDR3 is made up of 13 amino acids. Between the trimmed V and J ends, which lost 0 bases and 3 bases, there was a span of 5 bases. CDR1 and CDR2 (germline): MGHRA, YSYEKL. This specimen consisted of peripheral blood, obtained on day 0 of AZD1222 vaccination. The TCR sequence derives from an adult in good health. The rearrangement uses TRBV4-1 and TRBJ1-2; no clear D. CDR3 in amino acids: CASSQEGHYGYTF. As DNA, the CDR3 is TGCGCCAGCAGCCAAGAAGGTCACTATGGCTACACCTTC.